This T cell receptor beta chain was captured by sequencing in a study of blood T cell repertoires in COVID-19. Study details: There were acute and convalescent COVID-19 samples, and they came from the United States, Italy and Spain. T cells, B-cell-depleted T cells, or PBMCs supplied cDNA or gDNA.

In the original analysis: Amplification of reference gene primers provided the estimated nucleated cell counts. Produced via immunoSEQ multiplex PCR; TCRdb's table is partial and in-frame only. The D gene and trimming were derived from the DNA, and the V and J assignments and clone size from that table. This repertoire shows about 68,000 clones, approximately 88% found once; its top ten account for roughly 2.3%. The germline CDR1 and CDR2 sequences are SGHAT and FQNNGV. V dropped 4 bases and J dropped 4; count of bases not matched to a gene: 5. This CDR3 has 14 amino acids. The rearrangement joins TRBV11-2 to TRBJ1-2; 8 bases map to TRBD1. This receptor was identified in a human donor in a cohort sampled during active COVID-19. Material for sequencing was peripheral blood. The CDR3 sequence is CASSSTGGSYGYTF. The CDR3 DNA reads TGTGCCAGCAGCTCAACAGGGGGAAGCTATGGCTACACCTTC.